This is a list of T cell receptor beta chains from one sample in a study of molecular identifiers for immune sequencing clone quantification. TCRdb re-called the PCR reads with MiXCR, one entry per CDR3 protein. The sample consists of under 800,000 distinct CDR3 sequences, about 25% of them appearing once. Sequencing was done on a sample of naive CD8+ T cells from blood, with Jurkat cell RNA spiked in. The origin of the receptors is a human donor in good health. Some libraries in this study had Jurkat cell RNA spiked in. CDR3s include the opening cysteine and the closing phenylalanine or tryptophan. D genes are given only for firm matches. Some rows have no size entry. The others give once, few or many, or a class for an expanded clone.

abundance	d_gene	v_gene	j_gene	CDR3nt	CDR3aa
NA	TRBD2	TRBV7-3	TRBJ2-1	TGTGCCAGCAGCTTAGTTAGGCGGGAGAACAATGAGCAGTTCTTC	CASSLVRRENNEQFF
few	NA	TRBV4-1	TRBJ2-7	TGCGCCAGCAGCCAGGAGATCGGGTCCTACGAGCAGTACTTC	CASSQEIGSYEQYF
many	NA	TRBV3-1	TRBJ2-7	TGTGCCAGCAGCTACCCGGGCGTCTACGAGCAGTACTTC	CASSYPGVYEQYF
NA	NA	TRBV28	TRBJ1-5	TGTGCCAGCAGTTTAAGATCAGTCGGGGGTCAGCCCCAGCATTTT	CASSLRSVGGQPQHF
NA	NA	TRBV5-6	TRBJ2-1	TGTGCCAGCAGGTCGACCTACAATGAGCAGTTCTTC	CASRSTYNEQFF
NA	TRBD2	TRBV6-5	TRBJ2-1	TGTGCCAGCAGTTACTGGGCTAGCGGCCAGTACACTGAGCAGTTCTTC	CASSYWASGQYTEQFF
many	TRBD1	TRBV4-1	TRBJ1-1	TGCGCCAGCAGCCAGGGACAGATGAACACTGAAGCTTTCTTT	CASSQGQMNTEAFF
NA	NA	TRBV27	TRBJ1-2	TGTGCCAGCAGTTCAATAGGGAGCGGCTACACCTTC	CASSSIGSGYTF
NA	TRBD2	TRBV6-1	TRBJ2-1	TGTGCCAGCAGTGAACGGAAGCGGGAGTACTCCTACAATGAGCAGTTCTTC	CASSERKREYSYNEQFF
few	NA	TRBV9	TRBJ2-1	TGTGCCAGCAGCGTAGGTGGCGGGACGTCCAATGAGCAGTTCTTC	CASSVGGGTSNEQFF
many	NA	TRBV7-9	TRBJ2-2	TGTGCCAGCAGCTTCATAGACACCGGGGAGCTGTTTTTT	CASSFIDTGELFF
few	NA	TRBV5-1	TRBJ1-1	TGCGCCAGCAGCTTGGCTGAAAACGGGGCCACTGAAGCTTTCTTT	CASSLAENGATEAFF
NA	NA	TRBV7-9	TRBJ2-7	TGTGCCAGCAGCTCGACCCTGACCGGACACGATAGCTACGAGCAGTACTTC	CASSSTLTGHDSYEQYF
few	TRBD2	TRBV27	TRBJ2-5	TGTGCCAGCAGTCCCTGGACTAGCGGGGGATACCAAGAGACCCAGTACTTC	CASSPWTSGGYQETQYF
many	NA	TRBV4-1	TRBJ1-5	TGCGCCAGCAGCCAAGTCCCACCGGGCCCCCGGGATCAGCCCCAGCATTTT	CASSQVPPGPRDQPQHF
NA	NA	TRBV19	TRBJ2-6	TGTGCCAGTAGTATTCAAGCTGGGGCCAACGTCCTGACTTTC	CASSIQAGANVLTF
few	TRBD1	TRBV6-2/TRBV6-3	TRBJ1-5	TGTGCCAGCAGTAAGGGACAGAAATATAGCAATCAGCCCCAGCATTTT	CASSKGQKYSNQPQHF
NA	TRBD2	TRBV19	TRBJ2-1	TGTGCCAGTAGTACCGGGACTAGCGGGAGCCCAGGGGTCTTC	CASSTGTSGSPGVF
many	NA	TRBV11-2	TRBJ2-3	TGTGCCAGCAGCTTTTCGCATAGCACAGATACGCAGTATTTT	CASSFSHSTDTQYF
few	TRBD2	TRBV6-2/TRBV6-3	TRBJ2-7	TGTGCCAGCAGTGCTGATAAGACCATAGCGGGGGTCTACGAGCAGTACTTC	CASSADKTIAGVYEQYF
many	NA	TRBV12-3/TRBV12-4	TRBJ1-5	TGTGCCAGCAGTTTGCGGTATGATCAGCCCCAGCATTTT	CASSLRYDQPQHF
few	NA	TRBV2	TRBJ2-1	TGTGCCAGCAGTGAAGCGCCGACTAGAATTGAGCAGTTCTTC	CASSEAPTRIEQFF
NA	NA	TRBV6-5	TRBJ2-2	TGTGCCAGCAGTTATGGTCAGGACACCGGGGAGCTGTTTTTT	CASSYGQDTGELFF
NA	NA	TRBV7-9	TRBJ2-7	TGTGCCAGCAGCTACCAAAACCCCTTGGACGAGCAGTACTTC	CASSYQNPLDEQYF
many	NA	TRBV5-1	TRBJ2-1	TGCGCCAGCACCGCGTCCTACAATGAGCAGTTCTTC	CASTASYNEQFF
many	NA	TRBV21-1	TRBJ1-5	TGTGCCAGCAGCAACGCCCTAAGGGAGCCCCAGCATTTT	CASSNALREPQHF
few	TRBD2	TRBV19	TRBJ2-7	TGTGCCAGTAGTATAATGTCTAGCGGGAGTCATGAGCAGTACTTC	CASSIMSSGSHEQYF
few	NA	TRBV11-2	TRBJ2-7	TGTGCCAGCAGCCCTGACAGCTCCTACAAGCAGTACTTC	CASSPDSSYKQYF
many	NA	TRBV7-9	TRBJ2-7	TGTGCCAGCAGCTCCGACAGCTCCTACGAGCAGTACTTC	CASSSDSSYEQYF
many	NA	TRBV6-5	TRBJ2-2	TGTGCCAGCAGGATTGTTATCGCGAACACCGGGGAGCTGTTTTTT	CASRIVIANTGELFF
many	NA	TRBV2	TRBJ2-3	TGTGCCAGCAGTGTTCAACAGGGAGCCATTAGCACAGATACGCAGTATTTT	CASSVQQGAISTDTQYF
many	NA	TRBV7-2	TRBJ2-5	TGTGCCAGCAGCCCAAACAGGGACCAAGAGACCCAGTACTTC	CASSPNRDQETQYF
once	TRBD1	TRBV3-1	TRBJ2-1	TGTGCCAGCAGCCAAGATCCCGGGACAGCCACCCACAATGAGCAGTTCTTC	CASSQDPGTATHNEQFF
NA	NA	TRBV4-1	TRBJ2-1	TGCGCCAGCAGCCAAGATTTTGGGGGACCTTACAATGAGCAGTTCTTC	CASSQDFGGPYNEQFF
NA	TRBD2	TRBV9	TRBJ2-7	TGTGCCAGCGGCGTAGACGACGGGGGGGCGTCTATTTACGAGCAGTACTTC	CASGVDDGGASIYEQYF
many	TRBD1	TRBV28	TRBJ1-1	TGTGCCAGCAGTTACAGGGGGAGGTCCACTGAAGCTTTCTTT	CASSYRGRSTEAFF